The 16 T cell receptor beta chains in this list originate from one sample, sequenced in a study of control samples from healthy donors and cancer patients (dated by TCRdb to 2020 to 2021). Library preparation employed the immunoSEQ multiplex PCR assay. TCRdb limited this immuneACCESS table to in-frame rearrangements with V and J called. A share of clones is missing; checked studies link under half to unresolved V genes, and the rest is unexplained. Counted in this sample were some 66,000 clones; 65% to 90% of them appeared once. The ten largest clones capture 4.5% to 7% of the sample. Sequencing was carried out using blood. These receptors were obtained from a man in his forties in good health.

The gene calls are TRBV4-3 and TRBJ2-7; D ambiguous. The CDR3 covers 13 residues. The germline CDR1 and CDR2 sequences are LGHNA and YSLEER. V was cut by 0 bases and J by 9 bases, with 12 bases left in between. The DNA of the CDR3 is TGCGCCAGCAGCCAAGACGCGCCGGGTAGGCAGTACTTC. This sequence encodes CASSQDAPGRQYF.

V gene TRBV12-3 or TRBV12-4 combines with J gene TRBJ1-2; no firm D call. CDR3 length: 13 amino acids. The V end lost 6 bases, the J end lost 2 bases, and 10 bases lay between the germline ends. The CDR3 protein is CASRPDRNYGYTF. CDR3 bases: TGTGCCAGCAGACCCGACCGAAACTATGGCTACACCTTC.

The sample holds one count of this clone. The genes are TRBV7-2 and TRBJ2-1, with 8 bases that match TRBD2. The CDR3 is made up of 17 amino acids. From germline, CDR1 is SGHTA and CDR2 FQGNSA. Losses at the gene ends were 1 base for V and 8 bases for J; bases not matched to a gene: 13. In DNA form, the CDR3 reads TGTGCCAGCAGCTTAGTAGCAACGGCTAGCGGGTCCCATGAGCAGTTCTTC. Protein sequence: CASSLVATASGSHEQFF. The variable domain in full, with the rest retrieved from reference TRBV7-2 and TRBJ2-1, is GAGVSQSPSNKVTEKGKDVELRCDPISGHTALYWYRQSLGQGLEFLIYFQGNSAPDKSGLPSDRFSAERTGGSVSTLTIQRTQQEDSAVYLCASSLVATASGSHEQFFGPGTRLTVL.

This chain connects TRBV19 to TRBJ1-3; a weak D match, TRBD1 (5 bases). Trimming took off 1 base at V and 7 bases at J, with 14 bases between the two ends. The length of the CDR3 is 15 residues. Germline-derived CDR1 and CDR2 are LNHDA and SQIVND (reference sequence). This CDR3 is CASSIGGPYRNTIYF. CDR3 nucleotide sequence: TGTGCCAGTAGTATAGGGGGCCCGTACCGGAACACCATATATTTT.

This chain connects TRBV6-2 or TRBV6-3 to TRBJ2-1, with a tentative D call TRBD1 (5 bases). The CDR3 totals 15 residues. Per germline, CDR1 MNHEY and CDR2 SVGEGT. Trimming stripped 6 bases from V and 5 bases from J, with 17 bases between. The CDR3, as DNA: TGTGCCAGCAGCCTACCCAGGGCGACACACAATGAGCAGTTCTTC. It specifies CASSLPRATHNEQFF.

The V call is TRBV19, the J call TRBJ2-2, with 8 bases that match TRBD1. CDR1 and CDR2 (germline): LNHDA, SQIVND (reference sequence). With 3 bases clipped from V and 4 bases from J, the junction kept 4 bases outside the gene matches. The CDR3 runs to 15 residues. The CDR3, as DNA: TGTGCCAGTAGTATGGGACAGGTATCCACCGGGGAGCTGTTTTTT. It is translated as CASSMGQVSTGELFF. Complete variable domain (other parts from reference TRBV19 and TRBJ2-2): DGGITQSPKYLFRKEGQNVTLSCEQNLNHDAMYWYRQDPGQGLRLIYYSQIVNDFQKGDIAEGYSVSREKKESFPLTVTSAQKNPTAFYLCASSMGQVSTGELFFGEGSRLTVL.

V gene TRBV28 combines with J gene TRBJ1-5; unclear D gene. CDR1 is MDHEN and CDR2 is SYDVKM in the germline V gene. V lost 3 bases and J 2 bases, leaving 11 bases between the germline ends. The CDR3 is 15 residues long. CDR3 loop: CASSFIGIGNQPQHF. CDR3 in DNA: TGTGCCAGCAGTTTTATCGGGATAGGCAATCAGCCCCAGCATTTT.

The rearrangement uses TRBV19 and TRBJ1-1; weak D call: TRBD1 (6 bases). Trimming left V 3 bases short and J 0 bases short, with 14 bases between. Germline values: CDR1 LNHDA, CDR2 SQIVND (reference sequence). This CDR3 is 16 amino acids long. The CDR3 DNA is TGTGCCAGTAGTATTCTATATACAGGGATGAACACTGAAGCTTTCTTT. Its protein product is CASSILYTGMNTEAFF.

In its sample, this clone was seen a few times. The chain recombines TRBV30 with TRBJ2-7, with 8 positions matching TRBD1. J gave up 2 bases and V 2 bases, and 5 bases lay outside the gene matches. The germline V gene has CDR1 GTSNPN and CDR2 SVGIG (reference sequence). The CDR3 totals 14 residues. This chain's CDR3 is CAWSPWTGTYEQYF. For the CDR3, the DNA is TGTGCCTGGAGTCCTTGGACAGGGACCTACGAGCAGTACTTC.

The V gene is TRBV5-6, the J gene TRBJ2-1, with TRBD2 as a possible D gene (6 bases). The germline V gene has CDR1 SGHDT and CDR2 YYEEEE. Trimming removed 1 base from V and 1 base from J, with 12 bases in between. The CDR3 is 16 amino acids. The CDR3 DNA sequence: TGTGCCAGCAGCTTGATGGGCGGGGATTCCTACAATGAGCAGTTCTTC. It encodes CASSLMGGDSYNEQFF.

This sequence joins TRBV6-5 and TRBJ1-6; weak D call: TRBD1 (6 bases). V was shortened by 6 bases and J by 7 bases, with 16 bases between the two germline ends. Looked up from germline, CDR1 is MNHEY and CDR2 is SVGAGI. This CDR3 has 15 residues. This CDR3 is CASSFSRQVNSPLHF. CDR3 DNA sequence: TGTGCCAGCAGCTTTAGTAGACAGGTGAATTCACCCCTCCACTTT.

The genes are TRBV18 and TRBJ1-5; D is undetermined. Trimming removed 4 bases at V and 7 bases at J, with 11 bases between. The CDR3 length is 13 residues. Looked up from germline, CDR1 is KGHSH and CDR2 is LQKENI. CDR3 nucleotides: TGTGCCAGCTCACAAACCGACCAGCAGCCCCAGCATTTT. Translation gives CASSQTDQQPQHF. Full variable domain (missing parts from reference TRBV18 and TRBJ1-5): NAGVMQNPRHLVRRRGQEARLRCSPMKGHSHVYWYRQLPEEGLKFMVYLQKENIIDESGMPKERFSAEFPKEGPSILRIQQVVRGDSAAYFCASSQTDQQPQHFGDGTRLSIL.

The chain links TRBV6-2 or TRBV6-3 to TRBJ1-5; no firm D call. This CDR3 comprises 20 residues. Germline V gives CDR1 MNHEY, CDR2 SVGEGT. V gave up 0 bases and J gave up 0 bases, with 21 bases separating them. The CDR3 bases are TGTGCCAGCAGTTACTCGATCTTAGGTACAGAGCCATTTAGCAATCAGCCCCAGCATTTT. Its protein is CASSYSILGTEPFSNQPQHF.

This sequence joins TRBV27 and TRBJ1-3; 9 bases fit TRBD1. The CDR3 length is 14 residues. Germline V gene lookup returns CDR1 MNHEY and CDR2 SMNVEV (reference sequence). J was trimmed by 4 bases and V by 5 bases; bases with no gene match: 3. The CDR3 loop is CASSRTGEGNTIYF. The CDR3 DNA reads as TGTGCCAGCAGTCGGACAGGGGAAGGAAACACCATATATTTT.

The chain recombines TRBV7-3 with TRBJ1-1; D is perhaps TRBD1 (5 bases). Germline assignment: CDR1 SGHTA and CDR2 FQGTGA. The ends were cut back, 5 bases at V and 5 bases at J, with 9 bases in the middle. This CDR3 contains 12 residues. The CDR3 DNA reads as TGTGCCAGCAGCGCTCCAGGGACTGAAGCTTTCTTT. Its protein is CASSAPGTEAFF.

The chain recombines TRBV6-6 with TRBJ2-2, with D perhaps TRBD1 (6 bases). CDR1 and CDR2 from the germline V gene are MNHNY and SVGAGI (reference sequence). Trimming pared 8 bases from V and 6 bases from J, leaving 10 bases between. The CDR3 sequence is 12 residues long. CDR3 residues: CASGRGAGELFF. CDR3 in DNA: TGTGCCAGCGGCAGGGGAGCCGGGGAGCTGTTTTTT.